Listed below are T cell receptor beta chains from one sample, sequenced in a study of CD8+ T cells in alopecia areata. Assay used: immunoSEQ multiplex PCR; TCRdb lists only in-frame clones, some missing. Altogether about 140,000 clones are present, roughly 80% being singletons, with the ten largest covering roughly 25%. This specimen consisted of CD8+ T cells sorted from blood, obtained at week 4, from a patient treated with tofacitinib. Receptor source: a human donor with alopecia areata. The CDR3 runs from the conserved cysteine through the conserved F or W. The D gene is left open where the match is weak. The size field is filled for only some rows; it gives once, few, many or a size class.

CDR3,DNA,J,V,D,size
CASSLSGTDTQYF,TGCGCCAGCAGCTTATCCGGAACAGATACGCAGTATTTT,TRBJ2-3,TRBV5-1,-,once
CASSPTALQETQYF,TGTGCCAGCAGCCCGACAGCCCTCCAAGAGACCCAGTACTTC,TRBJ2-5,TRBV14,-,-
CASSLVGPKETQYF,TGTGCCAGCAGCTTAGTCGGCCCCAAAGAGACCCAGTACTTC,TRBJ2-5,TRBV13,-,-
CASGPRGLWSETQYF,TGTGCCAGCGGCCCTAGAGGACTCTGGTCGGAGACCCAGTACTTC,TRBJ2-5,TRBV6-1,-,-
CASSLRQGLLHEQYF,TGCGCCAGCAGCTTGAGACAGGGGTTACTCCACGAGCAGTACTTC,TRBJ2-7,TRBV5-1,TRBD1,-
CASSQDGGSLNTEAFF,TGCGCCAGCAGCCAAGATGGGGGATCCCTGAACACTGAAGCTTTCTTT,TRBJ1-1,TRBV4-1,-,-
CASSPTGSFQEAQYF,TGTGCCAGCTCACCAACAGGGAGCTTCCAAGAGGCCCAGTACTTC,TRBJ2-5,TRBV18,-,-
CASSETGGSDGYTF,TGTGCCAGCAGTGAAACAGGGGGTTCAGATGGCTACACCTTC,TRBJ1-2,TRBV28,TRBD1,-
CASSTLAPPETQYF,TGTGCCAGCAGTACCCTAGCGCCTCCAGAGACCCAGTACTTC,TRBJ2-5,TRBV6-6,-,-
CASSLTSLNTEAFF,TGTGCCAGCAGCCTTACATCTCTTAACACTGAAGCTTTCTTT,TRBJ1-1,TRBV7-9,-,-